This T cell receptor (beta chain) was captured by sequencing in a study of identifying expanded T cells in peripheral blood. Whole-study findings and limits: Over two and four weeks, about 15 and 19 clones changed, versus roughly 1.1 between replicates.

Comments on this clone: Its target is unknown.

Clones were sequenced by immunoSEQ multiplex PCR, and TCRdb holds only the in-frame ones, with some missing. The sample records tens of thousands of clones, 85% being singletons. V was cut by 6 bases and J by 1 base, with 11 bases left in between. The V gene's germline CDR1 is MNHEY and CDR2 SVGAGI. The CDR3 spans 14 residues. The sequenced sample was blood. This sequence joins TRBV6-5 and TRBJ2-3; D ambiguous. This TCR came from a person aged 18 to 75 in good health. The CDR3 spells CASRDFSRTDTQYF. The CDR3 DNA reads TGTGCCAGCAGAGACTTCTCTCGCACAGATACGCAGTATTTT.